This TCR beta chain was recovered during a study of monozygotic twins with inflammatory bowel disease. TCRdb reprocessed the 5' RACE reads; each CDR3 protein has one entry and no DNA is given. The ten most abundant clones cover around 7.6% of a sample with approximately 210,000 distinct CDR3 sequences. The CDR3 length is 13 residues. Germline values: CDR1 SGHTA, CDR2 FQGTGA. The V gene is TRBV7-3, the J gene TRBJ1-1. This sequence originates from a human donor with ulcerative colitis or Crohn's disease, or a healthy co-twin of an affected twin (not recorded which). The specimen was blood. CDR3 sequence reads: CASSFGAATEAFF.